Following are 4 T cell receptor beta chains from one sample sequenced in a study of blood T cells in healthy people across ages. The use of a sample-barcoded 5' primer and a J-beta primer mix characterized a second PCR of 7 to 11 cycles. TCRdb processed the 5' RACE reads anew with MiXCR; each CDR3 protein has one entry. The data show about 800,000 distinct CDR3 sequences, 58% seen once. The sequenced material came from blood. The receptors stem from a man aged 30-40 years in good health.

This clonotype showed up just a few times. The chain employs TRBV2 and TRBJ2-5; D is undetermined. The CDR3 has 13 residues. Germline V gene sequence: CDR1 SNHLY, CDR2 FYNNEI. Trimming cost V 8 bases and J 6 bases, with 16 bases left between them. The CDR3 bases are TGTGCCAGCGCACCGATGGGCCAGAAGACCCAGTACTTC. Translation: CASAPMGQKTQYF.

This clonotype was found a few times. J is TRBJ2-1 and V is TRBV20-1; 12 positions agree with TRBD2. This CDR3 region has 17 residues. V dropped 1 base and J dropped 6; count of bases not matched to a gene: 10. Per germline, CDR1 DFQATT and CDR2 SNEGSKA (reference sequence). The CDR3 loop reads CSARAFTSGRFRNEQFF. The CDR3 DNA reads TGCAGTGCTAGAGCCTTTACTAGCGGGAGGTTCCGCAATGAGCAGTTCTTC.

This rearrangement joins TRBV12-3 or TRBV12-4 to TRBJ2-3, with a possible D match to TRBD2 (6 bases). Trimming took off 6 bases at V and 6 bases at J, with 16 bases between the two ends. The CDR3 consists of 14 residues. The CDR3, as DNA: TGTGCCAGCAGGCCGACTGCTGGGGGGGATACGCAGTATTTT. It encodes CASRPTAGGDTQYF.

This clonotype was seen only a few times. The chain employs TRBV7-2 and TRBJ2-1, with 10 nucleotides matching TRBD1. Germline CDR1 and CDR2: SGHTA and FQGNSA. V shed 5 bases and J 9 bases; nucleotides not matched to a gene: 10. The CDR3 has 15 residues. CDR3 region: CASSDLGQGNTEQFF. The CDR3 DNA reads TGTGCCAGCAGCGACCTGGGACAGGGGAACACTGAGCAGTTCTTC.